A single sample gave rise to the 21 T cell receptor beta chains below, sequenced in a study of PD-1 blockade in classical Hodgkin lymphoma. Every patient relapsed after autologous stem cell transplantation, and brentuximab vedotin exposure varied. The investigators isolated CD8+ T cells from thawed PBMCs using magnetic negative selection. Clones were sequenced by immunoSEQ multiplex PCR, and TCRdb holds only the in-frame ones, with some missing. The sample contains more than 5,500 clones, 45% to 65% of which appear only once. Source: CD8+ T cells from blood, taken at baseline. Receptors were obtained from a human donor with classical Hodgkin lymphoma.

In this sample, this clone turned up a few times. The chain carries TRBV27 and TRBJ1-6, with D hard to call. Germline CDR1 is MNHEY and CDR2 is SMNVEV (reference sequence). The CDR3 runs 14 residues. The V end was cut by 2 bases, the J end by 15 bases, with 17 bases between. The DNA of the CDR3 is TGTGCCAGCAGTTTAGCAGGACTGGGTCGCGGCCTCCACTTT. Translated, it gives CASSLAGLGRGLHF.

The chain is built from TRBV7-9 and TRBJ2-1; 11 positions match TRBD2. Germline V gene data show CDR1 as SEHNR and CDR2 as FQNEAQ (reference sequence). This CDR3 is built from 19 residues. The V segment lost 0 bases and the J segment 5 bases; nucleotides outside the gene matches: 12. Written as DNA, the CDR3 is TGTGCCAGCAGCTTAGCCCTCGGCAGACTAGCGGGACCTAACAATGAGCAGTTCTTC. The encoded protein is CASSLALGRLAGPNNEQFF.

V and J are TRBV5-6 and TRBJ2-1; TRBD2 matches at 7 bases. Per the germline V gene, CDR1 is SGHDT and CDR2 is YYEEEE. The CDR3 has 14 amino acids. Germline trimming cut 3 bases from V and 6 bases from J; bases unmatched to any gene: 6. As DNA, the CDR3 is TGTGCCAGCAGCTGGCGGACTAGGACCAATGAGCAGTTCTTC. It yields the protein CASSWRTRTNEQFF.

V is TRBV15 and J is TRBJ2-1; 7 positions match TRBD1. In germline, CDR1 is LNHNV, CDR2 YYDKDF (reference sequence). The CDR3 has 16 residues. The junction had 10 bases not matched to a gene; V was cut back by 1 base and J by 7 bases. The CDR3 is CATSRGGRQGMNEQFF. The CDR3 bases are TGTGCCACCAGCAGAGGGGGACGACAGGGTATGAATGAGCAGTTCTTC.

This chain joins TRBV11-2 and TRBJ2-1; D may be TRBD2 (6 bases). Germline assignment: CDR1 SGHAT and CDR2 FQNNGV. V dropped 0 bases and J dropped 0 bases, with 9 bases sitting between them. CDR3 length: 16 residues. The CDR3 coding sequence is TGTGCCAGCAGCTTAGATGCGGGAAGCTCCTACAATGAGCAGTTCTTC. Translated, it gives CASSLDAGSSYNEQFF.

In DNA form, the CDR3 reads TGCGCCAGCAGCTTGTGGGCAGGCCAGAACACTGAAGCTTTCTTT. This encodes CASSLWAGQNTEAFF. The V call is TRBV5-1, the J call TRBJ1-1; D gene unclear. V lost 1 base and J lost 1, with 11 bases in between. The germline CDR1 and CDR2 sequences are SGHRS and YFSETQ. CDR3 length: 15 residues.

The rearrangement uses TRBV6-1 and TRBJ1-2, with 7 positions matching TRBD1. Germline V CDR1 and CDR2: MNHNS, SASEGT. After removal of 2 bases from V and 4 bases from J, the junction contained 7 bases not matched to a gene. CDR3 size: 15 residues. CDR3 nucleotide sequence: TGTGCCAGCAGTGAATCTAACAGGGGTATCTATGGCTACACCTTC. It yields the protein CASSESNRGIYGYTF.

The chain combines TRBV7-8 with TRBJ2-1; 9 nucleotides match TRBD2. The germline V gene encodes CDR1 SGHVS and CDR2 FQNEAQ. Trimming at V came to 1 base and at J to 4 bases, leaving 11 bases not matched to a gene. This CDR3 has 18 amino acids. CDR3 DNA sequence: TGTGCCAGCAGCTTAGGGGGTAGCGGGAGACTTTTATACAATGAGCAGTTCTTC. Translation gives CASSLGGSGRLLYNEQFF.

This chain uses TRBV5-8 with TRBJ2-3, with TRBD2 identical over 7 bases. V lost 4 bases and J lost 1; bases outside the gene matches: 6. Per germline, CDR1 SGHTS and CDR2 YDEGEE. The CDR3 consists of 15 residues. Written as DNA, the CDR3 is TGTGCCAGCAGCGGGGGGACTACCCGCACAGATACGCAGTATTTT. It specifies CASSGGTTRTDTQYF.

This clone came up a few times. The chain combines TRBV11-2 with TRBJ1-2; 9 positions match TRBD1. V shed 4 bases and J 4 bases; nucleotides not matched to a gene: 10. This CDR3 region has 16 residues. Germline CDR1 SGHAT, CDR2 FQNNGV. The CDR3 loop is CASSYVGTGFAYGYTF. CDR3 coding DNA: TGTGCCAGCAGCTACGTCGGGACAGGGTTCGCCTATGGCTACACCTTC.

The CDR3 DNA is TGCGCCAGCAGCCAAGATAGACTAGCGGGAGCCTACGAGCAGTACTTC. The encoded protein is CASSQDRLAGAYEQYF. This chain uses TRBV4-1 with TRBJ2-7; 12 bases match TRBD2. V was clipped by 0 bases and J by 2 bases; unmatched bases: 2. Germline V gene sequence: CDR1 MGHRA, CDR2 YSYEKL. This CDR3 region has 16 residues.

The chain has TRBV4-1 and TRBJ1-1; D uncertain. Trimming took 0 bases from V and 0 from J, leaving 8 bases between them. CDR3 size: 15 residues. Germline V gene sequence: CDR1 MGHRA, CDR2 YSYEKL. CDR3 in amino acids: CASSQEVGMNTEAFF. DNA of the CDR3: TGCGCCAGCAGCCAAGAGGTCGGGATGAACACTGAAGCTTTCTTT.

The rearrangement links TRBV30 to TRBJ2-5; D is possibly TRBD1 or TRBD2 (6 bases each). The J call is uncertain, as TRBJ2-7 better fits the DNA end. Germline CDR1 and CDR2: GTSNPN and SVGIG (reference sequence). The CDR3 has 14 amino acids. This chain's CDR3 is CAWSEGGRTYEQYF. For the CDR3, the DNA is TGTGCCTGGAGTGAAGGGGGGCGGACCTACGAGCAGTACTTC.

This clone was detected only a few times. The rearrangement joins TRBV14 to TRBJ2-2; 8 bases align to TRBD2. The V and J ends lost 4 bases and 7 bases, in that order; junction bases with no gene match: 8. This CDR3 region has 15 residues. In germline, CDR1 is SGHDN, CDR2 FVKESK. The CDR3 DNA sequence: TGTGCCAGCAGCCGCCGGACTAGCACGATCGGGGAGCTGTTTTTT. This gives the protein CASSRRTSTIGELFF.

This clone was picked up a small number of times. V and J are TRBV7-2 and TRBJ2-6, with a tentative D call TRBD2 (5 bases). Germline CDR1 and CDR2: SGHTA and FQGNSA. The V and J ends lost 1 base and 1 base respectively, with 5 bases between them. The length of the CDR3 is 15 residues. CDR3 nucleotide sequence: TGTGCCAGCAGCTTAGGGACTTCTGGGGCCAACGTCCTGACTTTC. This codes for CASSLGTSGANVLTF.

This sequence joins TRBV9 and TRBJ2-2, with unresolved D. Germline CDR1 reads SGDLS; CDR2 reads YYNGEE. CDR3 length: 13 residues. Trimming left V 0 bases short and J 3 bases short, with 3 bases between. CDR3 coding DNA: TGTGCCAGCAGCGTAGGGGACACCGGGGAGCTGTTTTTT. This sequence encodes CASSVGDTGELFF.

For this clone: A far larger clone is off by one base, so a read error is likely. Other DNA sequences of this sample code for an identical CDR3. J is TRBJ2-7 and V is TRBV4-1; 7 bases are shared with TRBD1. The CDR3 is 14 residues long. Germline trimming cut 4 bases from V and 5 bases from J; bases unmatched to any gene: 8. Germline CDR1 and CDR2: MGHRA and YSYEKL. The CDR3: CASSPAQGDHEQYF. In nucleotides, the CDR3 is TGCGCCAGCAGCCCGGCGCAGGGGGACCACGAGCAGTACTTC.

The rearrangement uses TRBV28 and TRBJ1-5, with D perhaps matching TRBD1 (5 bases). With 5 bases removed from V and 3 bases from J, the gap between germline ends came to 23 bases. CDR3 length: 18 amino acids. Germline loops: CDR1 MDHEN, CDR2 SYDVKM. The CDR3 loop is CASSIVEGSFKNNQPQHF. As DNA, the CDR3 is TGTGCCAGCAGTATAGTAGAGGGGAGTTTTAAGAACAATCAGCCCCAGCATTTT.

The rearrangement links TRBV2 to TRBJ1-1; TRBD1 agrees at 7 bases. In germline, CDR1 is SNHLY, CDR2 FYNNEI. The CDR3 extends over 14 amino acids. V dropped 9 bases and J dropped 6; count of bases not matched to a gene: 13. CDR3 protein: CARTGWTGGAEAFF. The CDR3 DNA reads TGTGCCAGGACAGGGTGGACAGGAGGGGCTGAAGCTTTCTTT.

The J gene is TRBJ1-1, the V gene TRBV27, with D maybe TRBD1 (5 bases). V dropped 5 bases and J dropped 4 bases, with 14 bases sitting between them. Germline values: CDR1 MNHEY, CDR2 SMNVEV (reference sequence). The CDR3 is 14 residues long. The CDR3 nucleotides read TGTGCCAGCAGTCTCGGGACGTTGCGCACTGAAGCTTTCTTT. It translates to CASSLGTLRTEAFF.

CDR3 sequence reads: CASSGRQGPYEQYF. Here the CDR3 DNA reads TGTGCCAGCAGCGGCCGACAGGGACCCTACGAGCAGTACTTC. The chain uses TRBV7-1 and TRBJ2-7; 7 nucleotides match TRBD1. TRBV7-1 is labeled an ORF, and its function is uncertain. The CDR3 has 14 amino acids. With V trimmed by 5 bases and J by 2 bases, 6 bases remained unmatched.